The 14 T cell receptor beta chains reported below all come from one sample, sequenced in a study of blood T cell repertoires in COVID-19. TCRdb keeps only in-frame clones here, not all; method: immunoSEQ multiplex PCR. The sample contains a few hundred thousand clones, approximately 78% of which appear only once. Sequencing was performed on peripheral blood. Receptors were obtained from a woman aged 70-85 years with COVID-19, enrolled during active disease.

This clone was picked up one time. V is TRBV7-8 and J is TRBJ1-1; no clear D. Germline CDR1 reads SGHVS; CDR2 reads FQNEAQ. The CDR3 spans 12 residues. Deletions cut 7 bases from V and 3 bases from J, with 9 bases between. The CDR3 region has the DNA TGTGCCAGCACCCGTCTAGACACTGAAGCTTTCTTT. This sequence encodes CASTRLDTEAFF.

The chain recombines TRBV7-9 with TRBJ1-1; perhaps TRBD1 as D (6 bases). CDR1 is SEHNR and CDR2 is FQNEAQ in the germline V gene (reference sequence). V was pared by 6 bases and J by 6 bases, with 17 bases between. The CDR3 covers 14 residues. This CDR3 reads CASSNYRDISEAFF. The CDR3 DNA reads TGTGCCAGCAGTAACTACCGGGACATCTCTGAAGCTTTCTTT. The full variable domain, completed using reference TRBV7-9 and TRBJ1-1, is DTGVSQNPRHKITKRGQNVTFRCDPISEHNRLYWYRQTLGQGPEFLTYFQNEAQLEKSRLLSDRFSAERPKGSFSTLEIQRTEQGDSAMYLCASSNYRDISEAFFGQGTRLTVV.

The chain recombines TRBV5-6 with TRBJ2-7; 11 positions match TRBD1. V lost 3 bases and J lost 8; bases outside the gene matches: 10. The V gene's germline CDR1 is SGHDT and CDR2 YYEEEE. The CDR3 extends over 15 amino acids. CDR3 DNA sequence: TGTGCCAGCAGCTCTATCAGGACAGGGGGCTCGCAGCAGTACTTC. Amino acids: CASSSIRTGGSQQYF.

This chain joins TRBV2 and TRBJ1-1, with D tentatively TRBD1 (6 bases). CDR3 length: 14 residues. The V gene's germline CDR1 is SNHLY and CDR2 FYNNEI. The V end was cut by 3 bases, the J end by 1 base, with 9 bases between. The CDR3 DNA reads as TGTGCCAGCAGTGAGGGGGGGGCGAACACTGAAGCTTTCTTT. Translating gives CASSEGGANTEAFF.

CDR3 amino acids: CATKNRAFSETQYF. CDR3 DNA: TGTGCCACCAAAAACAGGGCATTCTCGGAGACCCAGTACTTC. The chain is built from TRBV19 and TRBJ2-5; tentatively, D is TRBD1 (6 bases). The CDR3 contains 14 residues. The V gene's germline CDR1 is LNHDA and CDR2 SQIVND (reference sequence). The ends were cut back, 10 bases at V and 5 bases at J, with 20 bases in the middle.

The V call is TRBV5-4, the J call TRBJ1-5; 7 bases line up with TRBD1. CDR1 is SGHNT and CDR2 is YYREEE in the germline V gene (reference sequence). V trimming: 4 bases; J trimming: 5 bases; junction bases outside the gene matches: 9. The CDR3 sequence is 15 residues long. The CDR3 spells CASSTGTESYQPQHF. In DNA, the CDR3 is TGTGCCAGCAGCACCGGGACAGAAAGCTATCAGCCCCAGCATTTT. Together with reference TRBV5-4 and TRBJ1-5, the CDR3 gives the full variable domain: ETGVTQSPTHLIKTRGQQVTLRCSSQSGHNTVSWYQQALGQGPQFIFQYYREEENGRGNFPPRFSGLQFPNYSSELNVNALELDDSALYLCASSTGTESYQPQHFGDGTRLSIL.

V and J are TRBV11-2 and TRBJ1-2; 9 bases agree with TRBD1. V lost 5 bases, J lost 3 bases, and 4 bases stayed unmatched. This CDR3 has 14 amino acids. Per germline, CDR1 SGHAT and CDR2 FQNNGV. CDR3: CASSKDRGDYGYTF. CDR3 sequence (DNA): TGTGCCAGCAGCAAGGACAGGGGAGACTATGGCTACACCTTC.

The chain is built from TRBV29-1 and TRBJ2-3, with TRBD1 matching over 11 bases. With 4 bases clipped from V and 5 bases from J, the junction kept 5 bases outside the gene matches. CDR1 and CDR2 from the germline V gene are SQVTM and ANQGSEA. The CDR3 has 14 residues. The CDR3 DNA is TGCAGCGTTGGCCGGACAGGGGGCGAAGATACGCAGTATTTT. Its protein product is CSVGRTGGEDTQYF.

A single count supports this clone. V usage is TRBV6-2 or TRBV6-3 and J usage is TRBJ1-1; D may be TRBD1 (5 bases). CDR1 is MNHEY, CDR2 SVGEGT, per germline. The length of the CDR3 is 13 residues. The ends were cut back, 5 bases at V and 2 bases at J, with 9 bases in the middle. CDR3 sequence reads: CASSLTANTEAFF. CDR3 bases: TGTGCCAGCAGTCTGACAGCAAACACTGAAGCTTTCTTT.

The DNA of the CDR3 is TGTGCCAGCAGCTTGGGACGATACTATAATCAGCCCCAGCATTTT. The encoded protein is CASSLGRYYNQPQHF. This chain links TRBV5-8 with TRBJ1-5; D remains unclear. Per germline, CDR1 SGHTS and CDR2 YDEGEE. The CDR3 runs to 15 residues. Trimming pared 0 bases from V and 4 bases from J, leaving 11 bases between.

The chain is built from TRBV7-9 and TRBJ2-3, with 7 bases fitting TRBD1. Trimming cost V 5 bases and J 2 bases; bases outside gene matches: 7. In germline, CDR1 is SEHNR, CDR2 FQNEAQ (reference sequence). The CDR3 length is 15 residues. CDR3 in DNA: TGTGCCAGCAGCAGGGGACAGAATCCCACAGATACGCAGTATTTT. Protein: CASSRGQNPTDTQYF.

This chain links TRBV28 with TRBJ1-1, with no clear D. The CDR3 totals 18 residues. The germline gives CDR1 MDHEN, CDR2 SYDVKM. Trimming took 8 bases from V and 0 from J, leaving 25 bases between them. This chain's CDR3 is CASPPQLGGLGMNTEAFF. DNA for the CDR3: TGTGCCAGCCCTCCACAACTGGGAGGGCTAGGCATGAACACTGAAGCTTTCTTT.

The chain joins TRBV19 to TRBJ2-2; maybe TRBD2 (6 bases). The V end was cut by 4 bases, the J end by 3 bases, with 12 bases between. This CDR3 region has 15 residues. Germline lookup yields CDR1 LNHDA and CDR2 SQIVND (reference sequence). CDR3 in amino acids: CASSTEGRYTGELFF. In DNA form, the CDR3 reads TGTGCCAGTAGTACGGAGGGGAGGTACACCGGGGAGCTGTTTTTT.

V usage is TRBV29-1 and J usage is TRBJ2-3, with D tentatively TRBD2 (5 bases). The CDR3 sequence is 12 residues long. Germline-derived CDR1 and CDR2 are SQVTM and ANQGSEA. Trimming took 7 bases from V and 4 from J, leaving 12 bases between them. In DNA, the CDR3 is TGCAGCGCTCGGGGTCCATCAGATACGCAGTATTTT. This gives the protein CSARGPSDTQYF.